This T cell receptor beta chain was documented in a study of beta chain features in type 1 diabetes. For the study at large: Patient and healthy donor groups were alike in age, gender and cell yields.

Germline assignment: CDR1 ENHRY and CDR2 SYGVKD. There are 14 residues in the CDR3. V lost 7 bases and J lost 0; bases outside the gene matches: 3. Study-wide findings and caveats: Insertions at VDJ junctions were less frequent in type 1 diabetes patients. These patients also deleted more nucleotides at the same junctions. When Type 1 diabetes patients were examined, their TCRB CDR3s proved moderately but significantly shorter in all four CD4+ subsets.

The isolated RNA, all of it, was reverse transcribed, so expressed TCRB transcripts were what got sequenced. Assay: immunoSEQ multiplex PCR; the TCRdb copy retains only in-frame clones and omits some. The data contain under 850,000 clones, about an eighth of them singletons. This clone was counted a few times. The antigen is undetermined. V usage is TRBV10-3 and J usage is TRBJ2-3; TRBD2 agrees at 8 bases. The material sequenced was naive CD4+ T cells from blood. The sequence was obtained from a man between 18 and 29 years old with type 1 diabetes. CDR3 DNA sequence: TGTGCCATCACCCAGCGGGGGAGCACAGATACGCAGTATTTT. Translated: CAITQRGSTDTQYF.